Below, 19 T cell receptor beta chains from the same sample are listed, as sequenced in a study of tumor-infiltrating lymphocytes in primary liver carcinoma (dated by TCRdb to about 2017). TCRdb names Illumina HiSeq 2500 as the instrument used. A constant-region primer and ProtoScript II reverse transcriptase were used to reverse-transcribe TCRbeta-specific cDNA from 500 ng total RNA. Construction of the TCRbeta libraries relied on three nested rounds of multiplex PCR, following a slightly modified ARM-PCR procedure. Multiplex TRBV1-TRBV30 forward primers and a Cbeta reverse primer were used in the first two PCR rounds, each of which was run for around 10 cycles. TCRdb handled the public reads itself, with Q25 trimming in fastp and clone calling in MiXCR, and kept productive beta chains. Entries are consolidated by CDR3 protein sequence, retaining the most common genes and DNA. A total of roughly 330,000 distinct CDR3 sequences appear in this sample, approximately 65% of them only once. The ten most abundant clones make up 5.5% to 8% of the sample.

Blood RNA was extracted from unsorted whole blood using TRIzol reagent, and germline DNA was obtained with the DNeasy Blood & Tissue kit. The sequencing input was peripheral blood. Source of these receptors: a man aged 40-49 years with primary liver carcinoma and hepatitis B virus infection.

Details on this clonotype: One junction end disagrees with the germline gene, perhaps due to a read error. V gene TRBV6-5 combines with J gene TRBJ2-7; D ambiguous. The germline V gene encodes CDR1 MNHEY and CDR2 SVGAGI. This CDR3 has 13 amino acids. The CDR3 spells CASSYSAVYEQYF. CDR3 nucleotides: TGTGCCAGCAGTTACTCTGCCGTCTACGAGCAGTACTTT.

As DNA, the CDR3 is TGCGCCAGCAGCATGGACGGCGGGAGGGCTCGAGGGACCCAGTACTTC. This codes for CASSMDGGRARGTQYF. The genes are TRBV5-1 and TRBJ2-5, with 9 positions matching TRBD2. The germline V gene has CDR1 SGHRS and CDR2 YFSETQ. V was pared by 4 bases and J by 7 bases, with 14 bases of the junction left unmatched. The CDR3 sequence is 16 residues long. The whole variable domain, remainder taken from reference TRBV5-1 and TRBJ2-5, is KAGVTQTPRYLIKTRGQQVTLSCSPISGHRSVSWYQQTPGQGLQFLFEYFSETQRNKGNFPGRFSGRQFSNSRSEMNVSTLELGDSALYLCASSMDGGRARGTQYFGPGTRLLVL.

This clonotype was counted many times. This chain links TRBV6-6 with TRBJ1-2; possibly TRBD1 for D (5 bases). The CDR3 length is 13 residues. V dropped 6 bases and J dropped 7 bases, with 15 bases sitting between them. In germline, CDR1 is MNHNY, CDR2 SVGAGI (reference sequence). Written as DNA, the CDR3 is TGTGCCAGCAGACGCGCCAGGGATGCTGGCTACACCTTC. Translated, it gives CASRRARDAGYTF.

V usage is TRBV11-2 and J usage is TRBJ2-7; TRBD2 matches at 9 bases. Germline loops: CDR1 SGHAT, CDR2 FQNNGV. J was trimmed by 1 base and V by 6 bases; bases with no gene match: 13. CDR3 length: 17 residues. CDR3 DNA sequence: TGTGCCAGCAGACAAGGAGTAGCGGGAGCGTGGTCCTACGAGCAGTACTTC. It encodes CASRQGVAGAWSYEQYF.

In this sample, this clonotype turned up many times. J is TRBJ2-2 and V is TRBV11-3; D gene unclear. Trimming took 4 bases from V and 3 from J, leaving 6 bases between them. The germline gives CDR1 SGHNT, CDR2 YENEEA. There are 13 residues in the CDR3. The CDR3 DNA reads as TGTGCCAGCAGCTCGGAGTACACCGGGGAGCTGTTTTTT. This codes for CASSSEYTGELFF.

In regard to this clonotype: A much bigger clone sits one base away, suggesting this may be a read error. This rearrangement joins TRBV14 to TRBJ2-5; TRBD1 matches at 7 bases. The ends lost 11 bases at V and 5 bases at J; junction bases unmatched: 8. In germline, CDR1 is SGHDN, CDR2 FVKESK. There are 12 residues in the CDR3. The DNA of the CDR3 is TGTGCCGAACAGGGGAATCGGGAGACCCAGTACTTC. Translated, it gives CAEQGNRETQYF.

In this sample, this clonotype turned up a few times. The chain combines TRBV12-3 or TRBV12-4 with TRBJ2-3; D is possibly TRBD2 (6 bases). CDR3 length: 14 amino acids. Trimming shortened V by 11 bases and J by 1 base, and 16 bases separated the two germline ends. The CDR3 loop reads CADGSNQGTDTQYF. The CDR3 nucleotides read TGTGCCGACGGGAGTAATCAGGGCACAGATACGCAGTATTTT.

This clonotype showed up just once. The junction and the germline gene differ at one end; a read error may be behind it. The chain recombines TRBV6-5 with TRBJ2-3; D ambiguous. The CDR3 has 17 amino acids. The germline CDR1 and CDR2 sequences are MNHEY and SVGAGI. This CDR3 is CASSYSESPVGTDTQYF. The CDR3 DNA is TGCGCCAGCAGTTACTCGGAAAGCCCCGTGGGCACAGATACGCAGTATTTT.

This clonotype appeared many times. V gene TRBV29-1 combines with J gene TRBJ2-7; 8 nucleotides agree with TRBD1. V dropped 6 bases and J dropped 3; count of bases not matched to a gene: 7. Germline CDR1 SQVTM, CDR2 ANQGSEA. The CDR3 length is 13 residues. The CDR3 loop reads CSVSATGDYEQYF. DNA of the CDR3: TGCAGCGTGTCCGCGACAGGGGACTACGAGCAGTACTTC.

For this clonotype: The junction differs from germline at one of its ends, possibly a read error. This chain links TRBV4-1 with TRBJ2-5, with 12 positions matching TRBD1. Germline V lookup: CDR1 MGHRA, CDR2 YSYEKL. The CDR3 is 16 amino acids. The CDR3: CASSQDGTGGWETLYF. The CDR3 coding sequence is TGCGCCAGCAGCCAAGATGGGACAGGGGGCTGGGAGACCCTGTACTTC.

This clonotype was observed a few times. The V call is TRBV7-8, the J call TRBJ1-5; tentatively, D is TRBD1 (5 bases). The ends were cut back, 1 base at V and 0 bases at J, with 7 bases in the middle. The CDR3 spans 15 residues. Germline CDR1 is SGHVS and CDR2 is FQNEAQ. CDR3 DNA: TGTGCCAGCAGCTTAGAGGACACTAGCAATCAGCCCCAGCATTTT. Translation: CASSLEDTSNQPQHF.

Comments on this clonotype: The conserved final phenylalanine or tryptophan is absent from the CDR3, which likely points to a read error. The chain uses TRBV5-4 and TRBJ2-7, with 15 bases matching TRBD2. CDR3 length: 19 residues. V lost 4 bases and J lost 0; bases outside the gene matches: 11. In germline, CDR1 is SGHNT, CDR2 YYREEE (reference sequence). Here the CDR3 reads CASSRLGGLAGGSSYEQYL. CDR3 sequence (DNA): TGTGCCAGCAGCCGACTCGGGGGACTAGCGGGAGGTAGCTCCTACGAGCAGTACTTA.

V gene TRBV28 combines with J gene TRBJ1-5, with D perhaps TRBD1 (6 bases). Germline V gene sequence: CDR1 MDHEN, CDR2 SYDVKM. The CDR3 sequence is 12 residues long. V dropped 6 bases and J dropped 9 bases, with 12 bases sitting between them. Here the CDR3 reads CASRGGLAPQHF. CDR3 sequence (DNA): TGTGCCAGCAGAGGGGGTCTCGCGCCCCAGCATTTT. Complete variable domain (other parts from reference TRBV28 and TRBJ1-5): DVKVTQSSRYLVKRTGEKVFLECVQDMDHENMFWYRQDPGLGLRLIYFSYDVKMKEKGDIPEGYSVSREKKERFSLILESASTNQTSMYLCASRGGLAPQHFGDGTRLSIL.

In regard to this clonotype: This clone may be a read error of a much larger clone one base away. V and J are TRBV6-1 and TRBJ1-2, with 9 bases aligning to TRBD1. Looked up from germline, CDR1 is MNHNS and CDR2 is SASEGT. The length of the CDR3 is 15 residues. CDR3 nucleotide sequence: TGTTCCAGCACACTACAGGGGGCGTACGACTATGGCTACACCTTC. Translation: CSSTLQGAYDYGYTF.

Details on this clonotype: A clone one base away is much larger, so this may be a read error. The V and J genes are TRBV10-3 and TRBJ2-3, with TRBD1 identical over 9 bases. Germline V gives CDR1 ENHRY, CDR2 SYGVKD. The CDR3 extends over 15 amino acids. The CDR3 bases are TGTGCCATCGGACCGGGACAGGGCGTTACAGATACGCAGTTTTTT. Translation: CAIGPGQGVTDTQFF.

Details on this clonotype: A much bigger clone sits one base away, suggesting this may be a read error. This rearrangement joins TRBV6-1 to TRBJ1-2; D gene unclear. V lost 2 bases and J lost 8, with 15 bases in between. This CDR3 has 14 amino acids. Germline assignment: CDR1 MNHNS and CDR2 SASEGT. CDR3 coding DNA: TGTGCCAGCAGTGAAAGAGGGCAGGAACAGGGCTACACCTTC. It translates to CASSERGQEQGYTF.

Note on this clonotype: The junction shows a germline mismatch at one end, possibly a read error. The CDR3 DNA reads TGTGCCAGCAGTCAAGGGACAGGGGGCTCCTACGAGCAGTACTTC. Its protein product is CASSQGTGGSYEQYF. V gene TRBV4-2 combines with J gene TRBJ2-7; 11 nucleotides match TRBD1. Germline V gene lookup returns CDR1 LGHNA and CDR2 YNFKEQ. The CDR3 is made up of 15 amino acids.

The chain carries TRBV11-2 and TRBJ2-7, with TRBD1 as a possible D gene (6 bases). CDR1 SGHAT and CDR2 FQNNGV come from the germline V gene. V dropped 8 bases and J dropped 4 bases, with 18 bases sitting between them. The CDR3 covers 14 residues. CDR3 residues: CASGPTGIRYEQYF. CDR3 bases: TGTGCCAGCGGCCCCACAGGGATCCGGTACGAGCAGTACTTC. The full variable domain, completed using reference TRBV11-2 and TRBJ2-7, is EAGVAQSPRYKIIEKRQSVAFWCNPISGHATLYWYQQILGQGPKLLIQFQNNGVVDDSQLPKDRFSAERLKGVDSTLKIQPAKLEDSAVYLCASGPTGIRYEQYFGPGTRLTVT.

This clonotype came up once. Germline and junction disagree at one end, which may indicate a read error. V is TRBV6-2 or TRBV6-3 and J is TRBJ1-6, with unresolved D. There are 15 residues in the CDR3. Germline assignment: CDR1 MNHEY and CDR2 SVGEGT. The CDR3 sequence is CASSWESSYNSPLYF. As DNA, the CDR3 is TGTGCCAGCAGTTGGGAGAGCTCCTATAATTCACCCCTCTACTTT.